The present T cell receptor beta chain was sequenced within a study of T cell responses to AZD1222 COVID-19 vaccine (dated by TCRdb to about 2021). In the study overall: A total of under 250 trial participants underwent TCR sequencing, of whom 207 had received two doses of AZD1222 and some 26 had received two doses of the MenACWY control vaccine. Trial participants were enrolled by age into 18-55, 56-69 and 70-plus year subgroups, with around 150, 28 and 57 TCR-sequenced participants respectively. General conclusions and limits of the study: Because no samples from the day 14 peak response were available, repertoires could be characterized only after the peak T cell response. Nearly half of unique spike-specific TCRs reportedly recognized epitopes outside regions mutated in the B.1.351 and B.1.1.7 variants. The whole spike protein was spanned by vaccine-associated CD4 TCRs, and dominant responses were seen in regions 160-218 and 743-854. Spike-specific TCR breadth and depth rose significantly after two AZD1222 doses compared with day 0 and with MenACWY recipients. Participants were mostly white British, with more females than males. The authors suggested clonal diversity may have been underestimated. In the small 56-69-year group, the increase in depth fell short of significance, most likely because of low power. Conclusions about previously exposed vaccinees are limited because only six or seven AZD1222 recipients were SARS-CoV-2 seropositive at baseline.

With respect to this clone: Its cognate antigen has yet to be identified. The input lacks base qualities; no much larger clone sits a single base away.

The CDR3, cysteine through phenylalanine, is 16 amino acids long. The only DNA kept is the CDR3, 48 bases in frame from the first base. V is pruned by 4 bases and J by 5 bases, leaving 16 bases of the junction without a gene match. Based on the germline V gene (reference sequence), the CDR1 and CDR2 sequences are GTSNPN and SVGIG. Interpreted using the paper, the time point label stands for: baseline before first vaccination. This specimen's treatment or condition label, interpreted: meningococcal conjugate vaccine given as trial control. Vaccinee samples came from UK trials COV001 and COV002, including a single-blind randomized controlled phase 2/3 trial of AZD1222 (ChAdOx1 nCoV-19) in healthy adults. For TCRbeta chain sequencing, PBMC samples from trial participants were taken at day 0 and at day 28 after the second dose. The CDR3 regions of human TCRbeta chains were analyzed by immunosequencing. As for the authors' bioinformatics: TCRs in the repertoires were compared against a reference library of SARS-CoV-2-specific TCRs that had been generated with the MIRA antigen-specificity platform. Breadth was defined as the fraction of unique TCRs that were SARS-CoV-2-associated. Depth was defined as the fraction of total T cells that were SARS-CoV-2-associated. Using the MIRA data, each spike-specific TCR was mapped to the spike region that the TCR reacts to and placed in a CD4 or CD8 class. Log10-transformed breadth and depth values were compared by one-way ANOVA with Sidak's multiple comparisons tests. TCRdb took over this immuneACCESS table, retaining in-frame rearrangements with V and J assigned. Such tables are incomplete; in checked studies, under half of the missing clones stem from an unresolved V gene, and the remainder is unexplained. V and J calls and clone size are given by that table; D and trimming were obtained from the DNA. In all, the sample holds more than 140,000 clones, and 88% of those were seen once. Together, the top ten hold about 3.4% of the sample.

In this chain, TRBV30 is recombined with TRBJ2-5, with 7 bases matching TRBD2. The source was peripheral blood, collected on day 0 of MenACWY control vaccination. The clonotype was recovered from an adult in good health. The sequenced DNA: TGTGCCTGGACCAACGGGGCTAGCGGATCCCATGAGACCCAGTACTTC. The encoded protein is CAWTNGASGSHETQYF.